Below, 27 T cell receptor beta chains from the same sample are listed, as sequenced in a study of cytomegalovirus exposure and HLA in healthy donors. It was with 60 Vbeta and 13 Jbeta primers that the PCR ran. Profiled with immunoSEQ multiplex PCR; TCRdb holds only in-frame clones, not every one. The sample has roughly 100,000 clones, around three quarters seen once; the top ten hold about 3.5%. The sample was PBMCs. These receptor sequences come from a male donor in good health and CMV-seropositive.

This chain links TRBV9 with TRBJ2-3; 7 nucleotides match TRBD2. Per germline, CDR1 SGDLS and CDR2 YYNGEE. Unmatched junction bases numbered 6, after V lost 0 bases and J lost 2 bases. This CDR3 has 16 amino acids. CDR3 DNA: TGTGCCAGCAGCGTAGAGGGAGGGCCGAACACAGATACGCAGTATTTT. Translating it yields CASSVEGGPNTDTQYF.

Points on this clone: Other DNA sequences in the sample encode the same CDR3. The V call is TRBV27, the J call TRBJ1-6; 11 bases align to TRBD1. The CDR3 covers 15 residues. V was pared by 5 bases and J by 7 bases, with 4 bases of the junction left unmatched. In germline, CDR1 is MNHEY, CDR2 SMNVEV (reference sequence). DNA of the CDR3: TGTGCCAGCAGTCCCGGACAGGGGGCCAATTCACCCCTCCACTTT. Translated: CASSPGQGANSPLHF.

The chain is built from TRBV7-6 and TRBJ2-7; perhaps TRBD2 as D (6 bases). This CDR3 has 15 amino acids. Germline V CDR1 and CDR2: SGHVS, FNYEAQ. Trimming stripped 1 base from V and 3 bases from J, with 13 bases between. The DNA of the CDR3 is TGTGCCAGCAGCTTAGGTGGACTAAAAAACTACGAGCAGTACTTC. Translation: CASSLGGLKNYEQYF. Supplemented by reference TRBV7-6 and TRBJ2-7, the full variable domain reads GAGVSQSPRYKVTKRGQDVALRCDPISGHVSLYWYRQALGQGPEFLTYFNYEAQQDKSGLPNDRFSAERPEGSISTLTIQRTEQRDSAMYRCASSLGGLKNYEQYFGPGTRLTVT.

The rearrangement links TRBV27 to TRBJ1-6, with 11 bases aligning to TRBD1. This CDR3 spans 17 amino acids. Germline CDR1 is MNHEY and CDR2 is SMNVEV (reference sequence). Germline trimming cut 5 bases from V and 9 bases from J; bases unmatched to any gene: 12. CDR3 sequence: CASSPRDRGKQFSPLHF. The CDR3 DNA follows: TGTGCCAGCAGTCCGAGGGACAGGGGGAAGCAATTTTCACCCCTCCACTTT.

The chain recombines TRBV29-1 with TRBJ2-5, with 8 bases that match TRBD2. The CDR3 length is 14 residues. J was trimmed by 5 bases and V by 5 bases; bases with no gene match: 10. The V gene's germline CDR1 is SQVTM and CDR2 ANQGSEA. This CDR3 is CSVLPLAGYETQYF. DNA of the CDR3: TGCAGCGTTCTCCCGCTAGCGGGTTATGAGACCCAGTACTTC. Using reference TRBV29-1 and TRBJ2-5 for the parts outside the CDR3, the full variable domain is SAVISQKPSRDICQRGTSLTIQCQVDSQVTMMFWYRQQPGQSLTLIATANQGSEATYESGFVIDKFPISRPNLTFSTLTVSNMSPEDSSIYLCSVLPLAGYETQYFGPGTRLLVL.

V gene TRBV6-5 combines with J gene TRBJ1-5, with unresolved D. Germline V lookup: CDR1 MNHEY, CDR2 SVGAGI. CDR3 length equals 15 residues. V lost 4 bases and J lost 1, with 11 bases in between. CDR3 nucleotide sequence: TGTGCCAGCAGTTCGGGCGGGGTAAGCAATCAGCCCCAGCATTTT. It is translated as CASSSGGVSNQPQHF.

The CDR3 region is CASSSGTGPYQPQHF. Written as DNA, the CDR3 is TGTGCCAGCAGTTCTGGGACAGGGCCTTATCAGCCCCAGCATTTT. V gene TRBV6-1 combines with J gene TRBJ1-5; 9 bases line up with TRBD1. Germline V lookup: CDR1 MNHNS, CDR2 SASEGT. This CDR3 has 15 amino acids. Unmatched junction bases numbered 7, after V lost 5 bases and J lost 5 bases.

In the case of this clone: This same CDR3 is encoded by further DNA sequences in the sample. The chain employs TRBV7-9 and TRBJ2-7; possibly TRBD1 for D (6 bases). Trimming removed 0 bases at V and 3 bases at J, with 9 bases between. The V gene's germline CDR1 is SEHNR and CDR2 FQNEAQ (reference sequence). The CDR3 has 14 amino acids. CDR3 bases: TGTGCCAGCAGCTTAGCGGCAGGGGACTACGAGCAGTACTTC. Encoded protein: CASSLAAGDYEQYF. Full variable domain (rest looked up from reference TRBV7-9 and TRBJ2-7): DTGVSQNPRHKITKRGQNVTFRCDPISEHNRLYWYRQTLGQGPEFLTYFQNEAQLEKSRLLSDRFSAERPKGSFSTLEIQRTEQGDSAMYLCASSLAAGDYEQYFGPGTRLTVT.

The V call is TRBV30, the J call TRBJ2-7; TRBD1 might be the D (6 bases). CDR1 is GTSNPN and CDR2 is SVGIG in the germline V gene (reference sequence). V lost 0 bases, J lost 4 bases, and 7 bases lay in between. This CDR3 has 12 residues. The CDR3 DNA is TGTGCCTGGAGTGTAAGGGGGTACGAGCAGTACTTC. Protein product: CAWSVRGYEQYF.

The genes are TRBV29-1 and TRBJ2-7, with 7 bases lining up with TRBD1. Germline V gene sequence: CDR1 SQVTM, CDR2 ANQGSEA. V was pared by 4 bases and J by 5 bases, with 5 bases of the junction left unmatched. The CDR3 is 12 amino acids. In nucleotides, the CDR3 is TGCAGCGTTGGGGGACAGACTGACGAGCAGTACTTC. Translating gives CSVGGQTDEQYF.

V usage is TRBV2 and J usage is TRBJ1-1; 8 positions agree with TRBD1. V gave up 7 bases and J gave up 3 bases; unmatched junction bases: 7. Germline V gene lookup returns CDR1 SNHLY and CDR2 FYNNEI. This CDR3 has 14 amino acids. The CDR3: CASMEDRGYTEAFF. The CDR3 coding sequence is TGTGCCAGCATGGAAGACAGGGGCTACACTGAAGCTTTCTTT.

The chain joins TRBV6-6 to TRBJ1-2; 7 bases are a match to TRBD1. The CDR3 sequence is 13 residues long. Germline V gives CDR1 MNHNY, CDR2 SVGAGI (reference sequence). V lost 6 bases, J lost 5 bases, and 6 bases stayed unmatched. The DNA of the CDR3 is TGTGCCAGCAGGGCTACAGGGGCTTATGGCTACACCTTC. Protein product: CASRATGAYGYTF.

J is TRBJ1-2 and V is TRBV6-5; D uncertain. CDR1 and CDR2 (germline): MNHEY, SVGAGI. V lost 4 bases, J lost 4 bases, and 13 bases lay in between. This CDR3 has 14 residues. CDR3 DNA sequence: TGTGCCAGCAGTTCCCAGGCAGGCCCCTATGGCTACACCTTC. Translating it yields CASSSQAGPYGYTF.

The V call is TRBV7-8, the J call TRBJ2-7; 10 bases line up with TRBD1. CDR1 is SGHVS and CDR2 is FQNEAQ in the germline V gene. Germline trimming cut 5 bases from V and 3 bases from J; bases unmatched to any gene: 10. The CDR3 loop spans 16 amino acids. The DNA for the CDR3 is TGTGCCAGCAGCACGGAGGACAGGGGGATTGGCTACGAGCAGTACTTC. Amino acids: CASSTEDRGIGYEQYF.

The genes are TRBV18 and TRBJ1-6; 8 bases are shared with TRBD1. J was trimmed by 7 bases and V by 3 bases; bases with no gene match: 8. This CDR3 is 16 amino acids long. The germline V gene has CDR1 KGHSH and CDR2 LQKENI. The CDR3 DNA reads TGTGCCAGCTCACCCGGACAGGGAGAGATGAATTCACCCCTCCACTTT. It specifies CASSPGQGEMNSPLHF. The complete variable domain, with remaining parts taken from reference TRBV18 and TRBJ1-6, reads NAGVMQNPRHLVRRRGQEARLRCSPMKGHSHVYWYRQLPEEGLKFMVYLQKENIIDESGMPKERFSAEFPKEGPSILRIQQVVRGDSAAYFCASSPGQGEMNSPLHFGNGTRLTVT.

Note on this clone: The sample contains more than one DNA sequence encoding this CDR3. The chain has TRBV7-9 and TRBJ2-7; 8 bases line up with TRBD1. Unmatched junction bases numbered 5, after V lost 6 bases and J lost 1 base. The CDR3 is made up of 14 amino acids. From germline, CDR1 is SEHNR and CDR2 FQNEAQ (reference sequence). The CDR3 sequence: CASSPGTGSYEQYF. The CDR3, as DNA: TGTGCCAGCAGTCCAGGGACAGGATCCTACGAGCAGTACTTC.

CDR3 region: CATSRQGTVYEQYF. The CDR3 DNA reads as TGTGCCACCAGCAGACAAGGGACAGTGTACGAGCAGTACTTC. This sequence joins TRBV15 and TRBJ2-7; TRBD1 aligns across 7 bases. The germline gives CDR1 LNHNV, CDR2 YYDKDF (reference sequence). V gave up 2 bases and J gave up 4 bases; unmatched junction bases: 5. CDR3 length: 14 residues.

Remarks on this clone: The junction shows a germline mismatch at one end, possibly a read error. This rearrangement joins TRBV5-6 to TRBJ1-2, with D possibly TRBD1 on 5 matching bases. The germline V gene encodes CDR1 SGHDT and CDR2 YYEEEE. CDR3 length: 18 residues. CDR3 nucleotide sequence: TGTGCCAACAGCTTGGTCGTAGGGGATCGACCGCATATGGATGGCTACACCTTC. Its translation: CANSLVVGDRPHMDGYTF. The variable domain in full, with the rest retrieved from reference TRBV5-6 and TRBJ1-2, is DAGVTQSPTHLIKTRGQQVTLRCSPKSGHDTVSWYQQALGQGPQFIFQYYEEEERQRGNFPDRFSGHQFPNYSSELNVNALLLGDSALYLCANSLVVGDRPHMDGYTFGSGTRLTVV.

The chain has TRBV19 and TRBJ1-2; the D gene is possibly TRBD1 (6 bases). Trimming left V 3 bases short and J 2 bases short, with 19 bases between. This CDR3 is built from 17 residues. Germline V gene data show CDR1 as LNHDA and CDR2 as SQIVND (reference sequence). CDR3 in amino acids: CASSISRPDRRNYGYTF. CDR3 DNA: TGTGCCAGTAGTATCAGTCGCCCGGACAGACGGAACTATGGCTACACCTTC. Full variable domain (rest looked up from reference TRBV19 and TRBJ1-2): DGGITQSPKYLFRKEGQNVTLSCEQNLNHDAMYWYRQDPGQGLRLIYYSQIVNDFQKGDIAEGYSVSREKKESFPLTVTSAQKNPTAFYLCASSISRPDRRNYGYTFGSGTRLTVV.

This sequence joins TRBV4-1 and TRBJ2-6; tentatively, D is TRBD1 (6 bases). The germline V gene encodes CDR1 MGHRA and CDR2 YSYEKL. V was shortened by 2 bases and J by 2 bases, with 10 bases between the two germline ends. CDR3 length: 16 amino acids. CDR3 sequence: CASSQITGTGANVLTF. As DNA, the CDR3 is TGCGCCAGCAGCCAAATCACAGGGACTGGGGCCAACGTCCTGACTTTC.

V is TRBV5-4 and J is TRBJ1-1, with D possibly TRBD1 on 6 matching bases. There are 13 residues in the CDR3. Germline loops: CDR1 SGHNT, CDR2 YYREEE (reference sequence). Trimming cost V 0 bases and J 6 bases, with 9 bases left between them. The CDR3 protein is CASSLESGAEAFF. The CDR3 DNA reads TGTGCCAGCAGCTTGGAGTCAGGGGCTGAAGCTTTCTTT. The variable domain in full, with the rest retrieved from reference TRBV5-4 and TRBJ1-1, is ETGVTQSPTHLIKTRGQQVTLRCSSQSGHNTVSWYQQALGQGPQFIFQYYREEENGRGNFPPRFSGLQFPNYSSELNVNALELDDSALYLCASSLESGAEAFFGQGTRLTVV.

The chain carries TRBV4-1 and TRBJ2-5; the D gene is possibly TRBD1 (5 bases). Germline values: CDR1 MGHRA, CDR2 YSYEKL. CDR3 size: 14 residues. The V end was cut by 4 bases, the J end by 4 bases, with 13 bases between. CDR3 in amino acids: CASSPSRQLETQYF. The CDR3 bases are TGCGCCAGCAGCCCTTCCCGACAGTTAGAGACCCAGTACTTC.

The chain couples TRBV27 to TRBJ2-6; weak D call: TRBD1 (6 bases). Looked up from germline, CDR1 is MNHEY and CDR2 is SMNVEV (reference sequence). The CDR3 sequence is 21 residues long. V lost 4 bases to trimming and J lost 0 bases, with 25 bases between them. The CDR3 here is CASSSLSASGTLFSGANVLTF. The CDR3 nucleotides are TGTGCCAGCAGTTCTCTGTCGGCTTCCGGGACACTTTTCTCTGGGGCCAACGTCCTGACTTTC. Based on the CDR3 plus reference TRBV27 and TRBJ2-6, the full variable domain is EAQVTQNPRYLITVTGKKLTVTCSQNMNHEYMSWYRQDPGLGLRQIYYSMNVEVTDKGDVPEGYKVSRKEKRNFPLILESPSPNQTSLYFCASSSLSASGTLFSGANVLTFGAGSRLTVL.

A single count supports this clone. The chain employs TRBV7-9 and TRBJ1-1; perhaps TRBD1 as D (5 bases). The CDR3 is 14 amino acids. In germline, CDR1 is SEHNR, CDR2 FQNEAQ (reference sequence). V lost 5 bases to trimming and J lost 4 bases, with 14 bases between them. The CDR3 loop reads CASSRVAGGTEAFF. The DNA for the CDR3 is TGTGCCAGCAGCCGCGTCGCGGGGGGCACTGAAGCTTTCTTT.

CDR3 loop: CASSETGMVENEKLFF. In nucleotides, the CDR3 is TGTGCCAGCAGCGAGACAGGGATGGTAGAAAATGAAAAACTGTTTTTT. The chain uses TRBV11-1 and TRBJ1-4; 7 bases match TRBD1. The CDR3 contains 16 residues. V was clipped by 5 bases and J by 5 bases; unmatched bases: 11. Germline loops: CDR1 SGHAT, CDR2 FQDESV (reference sequence).

This clone was seen a few times. The chain links TRBV7-2 to TRBJ1-5; 7 nucleotides align to TRBD1. The J segment lost 4 bases and the V segment lost 4 bases, leaving 7 bases of the junction unmatched. The CDR3 is 15 residues long. Looked up from germline, CDR1 is SGHTA and CDR2 is FQGNSA. DNA of the CDR3: TGTGCCAGCAGCTCCGGACAGGCAGGGAATCAGCCCCAGCATTTT. It is translated as CASSSGQAGNQPQHF.

CDR3 amino acids: CASSIGDPTGELFF. CDR3 DNA sequence: TGCGCCAGCAGCATCGGGGATCCGACCGGGGAGCTGTTTTTT. This chain uses TRBV5-1 with TRBJ2-2, with a possible D match to TRBD2 (5 bases). Germline loops: CDR1 SGHRS, CDR2 YFSETQ. Trimming took off 4 bases at V and 5 bases at J, with 12 bases between the two ends. The CDR3 totals 14 residues.